Listed here are 25 T cell receptor beta chains from one sample, sequenced in a study of blood T cells in healthy people across ages. Sample-barcoded 5' priming and a J-beta primer mix drove a second PCR of roughly 6 to 12 cycles. From the 5' RACE reads, TCRdb called clonotypes with MiXCR, one entry per CDR3 protein. The sample records about 970,000 distinct CDR3 sequences, roughly 47% being singletons. Sample: blood. The receptor set was obtained from a woman aged 60-70 years in good health.

In this sample, this clonotype turned up a few times. This chain connects TRBV4-3 to TRBJ2-4, with a possible D match to TRBD2 (6 bases). The CDR3 runs 12 residues. The germline V gene encodes CDR1 LGHNA and CDR2 YSLEER. Trimming took off 0 bases at V and 13 bases at J, with 10 bases between the two ends. CDR3 DNA sequence: TGCGCCAGCAGCCAAGATGGACGGGAGCAGTACTTC. Translation: CASSQDGREQYF.

In the case of this clonotype: A read error may account for a junction end that differs from germline. The J gene is TRBJ1-4, the V gene TRBV6-5; D is unclear. Germline CDR1 and CDR2: MNHEY and SVGAGI. The CDR3 is 17 residues long. This CDR3 reads CASSPRYRVSANGKLFF. DNA of the CDR3: TGTGCCAGCAGTCCTCGGTACCGGGTCTCAGCTAATGGAAAACTGTTTTTT.

The chain combines TRBV7-2 with TRBJ2-5; TRBD2 matches 10 bases. J was trimmed by 2 bases and V by 1 base; bases with no gene match: 7. CDR3 length: 17 residues. CDR1 is SGHTA and CDR2 is FQGNSA in the germline V gene. The CDR3 reads CASSLGLSGGGQETQYF. The CDR3 region has the DNA TGTGCCAGCAGCTTAGGCCTCAGCGGGGGGGGACAAGAGACCCAGTACTTC. The full variable domain, completed using reference TRBV7-2 and TRBJ2-5, is GAGVSQSPSNKVTEKGKDVELRCDPISGHTALYWYRQSLGQGLEFLIYFQGNSAPDKSGLPSDRFSAERTGGSVSTLTIQRTQQEDSAVYLCASSLGLSGGGQETQYFGPGTRLLVL.

This chain joins TRBV29-1 and TRBJ2-7; tentative D call: TRBD1 (5 bases). Trimming removed 5 bases from V and 7 bases from J, with 18 bases in between. CDR1 is SQVTM, CDR2 ANQGSEA, per germline. The CDR3 has 13 residues. The CDR3 DNA follows: TGCAGCGTTTCAGTCCGGAACAGGTATGAGCAGTACTTC. It codes for CSVSVRNRYEQYF.

Note on this clonotype: The junction does not match germline at one end; this may be a read error. This chain connects TRBV7-6 to TRBJ2-7; TRBD1 matches at 12 bases. From germline, CDR1 is SGHVS and CDR2 FNYEAQ. The length of the CDR3 is 19 residues. The CDR3 protein is CASSLAGTGGSLGYNEQYF. CDR3 DNA sequence: TGTGCCAGCAGCCTAGCGGGGACAGGGGGCTCGTTGGGATACAATGAGCAGTACTTC.

This clonotype was picked up many times. This chain joins TRBV29-1 and TRBJ2-3; no clear D. The ends were cut back, 4 bases at V and 5 bases at J, with 13 bases in the middle. CDR1 SQVTM and CDR2 ANQGSEA come from the germline V gene. This CDR3 is 13 amino acids long. CDR3 sequence reads: CSVGLGIVDTQYF. Written as DNA, the CDR3 is TGCAGCGTTGGTTTAGGGATCGTAGATACGCAGTATTTT.

The V gene is TRBV20-1, the J gene TRBJ2-7, with TRBD1 as a possible D gene (7 bases). This CDR3 is 13 amino acids long. Trimming pared 6 bases from V and 0 bases from J, leaving 12 bases between. CDR1 is DFQATT and CDR2 is SNEGSKA in the germline V gene (reference sequence). In DNA, the CDR3 is TGCAGTGCCCGACAGGGACTCTCCTACGAGCAGTACTTC. Protein sequence: CSARQGLSYEQYF.

The chain uses TRBV19 and TRBJ2-1; 8 bases align to TRBD2. This CDR3 has 18 amino acids. J lost 0 bases, V lost 7 bases, and 14 bases had no gene match. Per the germline V gene, CDR1 is LNHDA and CDR2 is SQIVND (reference sequence). The DNA for the CDR3 is TGTGCCAGTAACAGCGGGGGCGGCCCCGTTAGCTCCTACAATGAGCAGTTCTTC. The encoded protein is CASNSGGGPVSSYNEQFF.

J is TRBJ1-2 and V is TRBV3-1; TRBD1 might be the D (6 bases). The CDR3 covers 15 residues. CDR1 is LGHDT and CDR2 is YNNKEL in the germline V gene (reference sequence). Between the trimmed V and J ends, which lost 0 bases and 8 bases, there was a span of 16 bases. CDR3 protein: CASSQDTTGGKGYTF. The CDR3, as DNA: TGTGCCAGCAGCCAAGATACGACTGGGGGCAAAGGCTACACCTTC. Drawing the rest from reference TRBV3-1 and TRBJ1-2, the complete variable domain is DTAVSQTPKYLVTQMGNDKSIKCEQNLGHDTMYWYKQDSKKFLKIMFSYNNKELIINETVPNRFSPKSPDKAHLNLHINSLELGDSAVYFCASSQDTTGGKGYTFGSGTRLTVV.

The rearrangement links TRBV24-1 to TRBJ2-1, with unresolved D. Germline V gene sequence: CDR1 KGHDR, CDR2 SFDVKD. The CDR3 totals 15 residues. Deletions cut 7 bases from V and 0 bases from J, with 12 bases between. The CDR3, as DNA: TGTGCCACCAGGGCCTCGTCGAGCTCCTACAATGAGCAGTTCTTC. It codes for CATRASSSSYNEQFF.

This clonotype was detected a few times. The DNA of the CDR3 is TGCGCCAGCAGCCAAGACCAGGGGACCTACTACGAGCAGTACTTC. Amino acid sequence: CASSQDQGTYYEQYF. The gene calls are TRBV4-3 and TRBJ2-7, with D possibly being TRBD1 (6 bases). CDR1 LGHNA and CDR2 YSLEER come from the germline V gene. The CDR3 has 15 residues. The V and J ends lost 0 bases and 3 bases respectively, with 12 bases between them.

The chain is built from TRBV29-1 and TRBJ1-2, with a weak D call TRBD1 (5 bases). The CDR3 loop spans 11 amino acids. CDR1 is SQVTM and CDR2 is ANQGSEA in the germline V gene. The V and J ends lost 3 bases and 8 bases respectively, with 10 bases between them. The CDR3 nucleotides are TGCAGCGTTGAGAGGGGTGAGGGCTACACCTTC. It encodes CSVERGEGYTF.

A few counts support this clonotype. The rearrangement uses TRBV20-1 and TRBJ2-7; D could derive from TRBD1 or TRBD2 (5 bases each). V dropped 5 bases and J dropped 1 base, with 9 bases sitting between them. Germline assignment: CDR1 DFQATT and CDR2 SNEGSKA (reference sequence). There are 12 residues in the CDR3. CDR3 sequence: CSAGTASYEQYF. The CDR3 DNA sequence: TGCAGTGCTGGGACGGCTTCCTACGAGCAGTACTTC.

This chain connects TRBV3-1 to TRBJ2-7; 7 bases fit TRBD1. The CDR3 covers 17 residues. V dropped 4 bases and J dropped 1; count of bases not matched to a gene: 13. From germline, CDR1 is LGHDT and CDR2 YNNKEL (reference sequence). Written as DNA, the CDR3 is TGTGCCAGCAGCCCCTCCCCTACAGGGGCGCTATCCTACGAGCAGTACTTC. Protein sequence: CASSPSPTGALSYEQYF.

This clonotype was seen many times. The gene calls are TRBV20-1 and TRBJ2-4; 12 bases match TRBD2. CDR1 and CDR2 (germline): DFQATT, SNEGSKA (reference sequence). V lost 6 bases and J lost 4; bases outside the gene matches: 7. This CDR3 has 15 amino acids. The CDR3 DNA follows: TGCAGTGCCCAAACTAGCGGGAGGTTAAAAAACATTCAGTACTTC. It specifies CSAQTSGRLKNIQYF.

This clonotype was counted ten times or more. The chain employs TRBV7-9 and TRBJ2-1; perhaps TRBD2 as D (5 bases). Per germline, CDR1 SEHNR and CDR2 FQNEAQ (reference sequence). Trimming stripped 5 bases from V and 5 bases from J, with 7 bases between. The CDR3 consists of 12 residues. In DNA, the CDR3 is TGTGCCAGCAGCCCGAGGGACAATGAGCAGTTCTTC. This translates into CASSPRDNEQFF.

V is TRBV28 and J is TRBJ2-2; D ambiguous. The CDR3 totals 13 residues. Germline values: CDR1 MDHEN, CDR2 SYDVKM. V was trimmed by 5 bases and J by 7 bases, leaving 11 bases between them. The DNA for the CDR3 is TGTGCCAGCAGTCTTCACATTCGCGGGGAGCTGTTTTTT. This translates into CASSLHIRGELFF. The whole variable domain, remainder taken from reference TRBV28 and TRBJ2-2, is DVKVTQSSRYLVKRTGEKVFLECVQDMDHENMFWYRQDPGLGLRLIYFSYDVKMKEKGDIPEGYSVSREKKERFSLILESASTNQTSMYLCASSLHIRGELFFGEGSRLTVL.

The chain has TRBV5-1 and TRBJ1-6; the D is unclear. This CDR3 is 16 amino acids long. V lost 4 bases to trimming and J lost 7 bases, with 18 bases between them. CDR1 is SGHRS, CDR2 YFSETQ, per germline. The CDR3 protein is CASSLRTSRENSPLHF. CDR3 nucleotides: TGCGCCAGCAGCCTTCGTACAAGCCGGGAGAATTCACCCCTCCACTTT. Based on the CDR3 plus reference TRBV5-1 and TRBJ1-6, the full variable domain is KAGVTQTPRYLIKTRGQQVTLSCSPISGHRSVSWYQQTPGQGLQFLFEYFSETQRNKGNFPGRFSGRQFSNSRSEMNVSTLELGDSALYLCASSLRTSRENSPLHFGNGTRLTVT.

This clonotype was observed at least ten times. This chain joins TRBV7-9 and TRBJ2-7; D may be TRBD2 (6 bases). The CDR3 is 15 residues long. The germline CDR1 and CDR2 sequences are SEHNR and FQNEAQ (reference sequence). V was clipped by 5 bases and J by 0 bases, with 14 bases between them. The CDR3 reads CASSPGASVSYEQYF. The CDR3 coding sequence is TGTGCCAGCAGCCCCGGGGCTAGCGTCTCCTACGAGCAGTACTTC. The entire variable domain, with the rest obtained from reference TRBV7-9 and TRBJ2-7, is as follows: DTGVSQNPRHKITKRGQNVTFRCDPISEHNRLYWYRQTLGQGPEFLTYFQNEAQLEKSRLLSDRFSAERPKGSFSTLEIQRTEQGDSAMYLCASSPGASVSYEQYFGPGTRLTVT.

This clonotype was seen a single time. The V gene is TRBV20-1, the J gene TRBJ2-6; D uncertain. V lost 3 bases and J lost 4, with 10 bases in between. CDR1 DFQATT and CDR2 SNEGSKA come from the germline V gene (reference sequence). The CDR3 runs 14 residues. The CDR3 loop reads CSASSPSGANVLTF. In DNA form, the CDR3 reads TGCAGTGCTAGTAGTCCCTCCGGGGCCAACGTCCTGACTTTC.

This rearrangement joins TRBV4-1 to TRBJ2-1; perhaps TRBD1 as D (5 bases). Germline V gene data show CDR1 as MGHRA and CDR2 as YSYEKL. The CDR3 runs 16 residues. The ends were cut back, 1 base at V and 4 bases at J, with 14 bases in the middle. This CDR3 is CASSQGGRGAYNEQFF. DNA for the CDR3: TGCGCCAGCAGCCAAGGGGGAAGGGGCGCATACAATGAGCAGTTCTTC.

This clonotype was picked up a small number of times. The chain employs TRBV6-6 and TRBJ1-2; a weak D match, TRBD1 (5 bases). V was shortened by 2 bases and J by 4 bases, with 11 bases between the two germline ends. CDR1 and CDR2 (germline): MNHNY, SVGAGI (reference sequence). This CDR3 is 14 amino acids long. The CDR3 loop reads CASSYGDGGYGYTF. CDR3 bases: TGTGCCAGCAGTTACGGGGACGGGGGCTATGGCTACACCTTC.

This clonotype was counted only a few times. The chain employs TRBV4-1 and TRBJ2-3, with TRBD1 identical over 8 bases. Germline V gives CDR1 MGHRA, CDR2 YSYEKL. The junction had 3 bases not matched to a gene; V was cut back by 1 base and J by 6 bases. This CDR3 has 14 amino acids. CDR3 loop: CASSQGQGRDTQYF. CDR3 DNA sequence: TGCGCCAGCAGCCAAGGACAGGGGAGGGATACGCAGTATTTT.

The rearrangement uses TRBV20-1 and TRBJ2-7; TRBD2 is a possible D gene (6 bases). The end of the DNA aligns better with TRBJ2-1, so the J call may be wrong. From germline, CDR1 is DFQATT and CDR2 SNEGSKA (reference sequence). The CDR3 length is 16 residues. CDR3: CSARDRGTLTYNEQFF. The CDR3 nucleotides are TGCAGTGCTAGAGATCGTGGGACTTTGACCTACAATGAGCAGTTCTTC.

This clonotype was counted at least ten times. V gene TRBV12-3 or TRBV12-4 combines with J gene TRBJ2-5, with 9 bases lining up with TRBD1. CDR3 length: 14 amino acids. V was pared by 6 bases and J by 6 bases, with 8 bases of the junction left unmatched. The CDR3: CASRSSDRGKTQYF. CDR3 coding DNA: TGTGCCAGCAGATCGTCGGACAGGGGAAAGACCCAGTACTTC.